The 16 T cell receptor beta chains listed next were all sequenced from one sample in a study of CD8+CD57+ T cells in acquired aplastic anemia. The TCR beta profiling, which covered VDJ combination and CDR3 sequence, was carried out using genomic DNA as the template. From the reads, TCRdb called clonotypes with MiXCR, one entry per CDR3 protein. The sample holds about 180,000 distinct CDR3 sequences; around 50% are singletons and the top ten take 0.85% to 1.2%. The sequenced patients had an expansion of CD8+CD57+ cells seen by flow cytometry. What was sequenced was sorted CD4+, CD8+, or CD8+CD57+ T cells (not recorded which) from PBMCs. Receptors originate from a human donor with aplastic anemia.

This clonotype was observed many times. The chain employs TRBV7-8 and TRBJ1-2; tentative D call: TRBD1 (6 bases). The germline gives CDR1 SGHVS, CDR2 FQNEAQ. This CDR3 spans 14 amino acids. Trimming stripped 7 bases from V and 5 bases from J, with 17 bases between. This CDR3 is CASKLGGGEYGYTF. As DNA, the CDR3 is TGTGCCAGCAAACTTGGGGGGGGCGAGTATGGCTACACCTTC.

The J gene is TRBJ2-7, the V gene TRBV29-1; 8 bases map to TRBD2. Germline V CDR1 and CDR2: SQVTM, ANQGSEA. The CDR3 loop spans 16 amino acids. J gave up 2 bases and V 4 bases, and 13 bases lay outside the gene matches. CDR3 nucleotides: TGCAGCGTTGCCCACCTCAGTAGCGGGACCGCCTACGAGCAGTACTTC. Its translation is CSVAHLSSGTAYEQYF.

V usage is TRBV7-2 and J usage is TRBJ2-7, with D possibly matching TRBD2 (6 bases). CDR1 is SGHTA, CDR2 FQGNSA, per germline. V was cut by 11 bases and J by 4 bases, with 18 bases left in between. CDR3 size: 13 residues. CDR3 region: CAGGLATSYEQYF. The CDR3, as DNA: TGTGCCGGCGGCTTAGCGACTAGTTACGAGCAGTACTTC.

In its sample, this clonotype was seen many times. The chain links TRBV5-1 to TRBJ1-2; the match to TRBD1 covers 10 bases. CDR1 and CDR2 from the germline V gene are SGHRS and YFSETQ. This CDR3 has 15 amino acids. The V segment lost 3 bases and the J segment 4 bases; nucleotides outside the gene matches: 6. The CDR3 protein is CASSSGQGGVYGYTF. In DNA, the CDR3 is TGCGCCAGCAGCTCCGGACAGGGGGGCGTCTATGGCTACACCTTC.

This clonotype was counted many times. This chain joins TRBV5-1 and TRBJ2-2, with 9 bases aligning to TRBD1. The CDR3 covers 16 residues. Per germline, CDR1 SGHRS and CDR2 YFSETQ. J lost 5 bases, V lost 3 bases, and 8 bases had no gene match. CDR3 loop: CASSSTGQGSTGELFF. In nucleotides, the CDR3 is TGCGCCAGCAGCTCAACGGGACAGGGTTCAACCGGGGAGCTGTTTTTT.

This clonotype appeared many times. This chain connects TRBV11-2 to TRBJ1-6; 9 positions agree with TRBD1. J gave up 5 bases and V 5 bases, and 7 bases lay outside the gene matches. Germline assignment: CDR1 SGHAT and CDR2 FQNNGV. The CDR3 sequence is 16 residues long. The CDR3 here is CASSPRGTGNNSPLHF. CDR3 sequence (DNA): TGTGCCAGCAGCCCCCGTGGGACAGGGAATAATTCACCCCTCCACTTT.

There are many counts of this clonotype. The V and J genes are TRBV12-3 or TRBV12-4 and TRBJ2-5; the D gene is possibly TRBD2 (7 bases). V was clipped by 8 bases and J by 8 bases, with 12 bases between them. The CDR3 is 11 residues long. The DNA for the CDR3 is TGTGCCAGCGGAGGGGGGGTCACCCAGTACTTC. Encoded protein: CASGGGVTQYF.

The chain uses TRBV20-1 and TRBJ1-1, with 7 nucleotides matching TRBD1. V lost 0 bases to trimming and J lost 5 bases; unmatched junction nucleotides: 6. The CDR3 totals 14 residues. The germline V gene has CDR1 DFQATT and CDR2 SNEGSKA (reference sequence). This chain's CDR3 is CSARDDRVATEAFF. CDR3 DNA: TGCAGTGCTAGAGATGACAGGGTGGCGACTGAAGCTTTCTTT.

As for this clonotype: Since a much larger clone is just one base distant, this may be a read error. The chain joins TRBV6-1 to TRBJ2-7, with D possibly matching TRBD1 (6 bases). CDR1 and CDR2 from the germline V gene are MNHNS and SASEGT. V was cut by 6 bases and J by 2 bases, with 11 bases left in between. The CDR3 consists of 13 residues. CDR3 sequence (DNA): TGTGCCAGCAGGGCCAGACAGGCCTACGAGCAGTACTTC. As protein: CASRARQAYEQYF.

This clonotype has just a few counts. The rearrangement joins TRBV15 to TRBJ1-2, with 7 bases identical to TRBD1. The germline CDR1 and CDR2 sequences are LNHNV and YYDKDF (reference sequence). Germline trimming cut 4 bases from V and 6 bases from J; bases unmatched to any gene: 8. This CDR3 has 14 residues. The chain's CDR3 is CATSTRVTGDGYTF. The CDR3 DNA follows: TGTGCCACCAGCACGCGCGTTACAGGGGATGGCTACACCTTC.

This clonotype came up once. V gene TRBV5-1 combines with J gene TRBJ2-5; 10 bases are shared with TRBD1. This CDR3 spans 15 amino acids. V dropped 3 bases and J dropped 4; count of bases not matched to a gene: 6. Germline CDR1 SGHRS, CDR2 YFSETQ. The CDR3 nucleotides read TGCGCCAGCAGCTCCGGGACAGGGGCTACAGAGACCCAGTACTTC. Residues: CASSSGTGATETQYF. Supplemented by reference TRBV5-1 and TRBJ2-5, the full variable domain reads KAGVTQTPRYLIKTRGQQVTLSCSPISGHRSVSWYQQTPGQGLQFLFEYFSETQRNKGNFPGRFSGRQFSNSRSEMNVSTLELGDSALYLCASSSGTGATETQYFGPGTRLLVL.

In its sample, this clonotype was seen a few times. The V gene is TRBV27, the J gene TRBJ2-2; no clear D gene. V lost 7 bases to trimming and J lost 6 bases, with 12 bases between them. The CDR3 consists of 13 residues. Germline V gene sequence: CDR1 MNHEY, CDR2 SMNVEV (reference sequence). The CDR3 region is CASTFLVPGELFF. For the CDR3, the DNA is TGTGCCAGCACGTTTTTAGTACCCGGGGAGCTGTTTTTT.

V gene TRBV7-2 combines with J gene TRBJ2-5, with 9 bases that match TRBD1. The length of the CDR3 is 15 residues. Trimming took 6 bases from V and 2 from J; bases not matched to a gene: 7. CDR1 SGHTA and CDR2 FQGNSA come from the germline V gene. The CDR3: CASRRQGGQQETQYF. CDR3 nucleotides: TGTGCCAGCAGACGACAGGGGGGGCAACAAGAGACCCAGTACTTC.

This clonotype was seen many times. The chain combines TRBV5-6 with TRBJ1-5; D is undetermined. Between the trimmed V and J ends, which lost 7 bases and 2 bases, there was a span of 19 bases. The germline gives CDR1 SGHDT, CDR2 YYEEEE. CDR3 size: 16 residues. The CDR3 DNA reads TGTGCCAGCTCTCAGTCGAGGGATGGAGGCAATCAGCCCCAGCATTTT. Translation gives CASSQSRDGGNQPQHF.

Many counts were recorded for this clonotype. The chain combines TRBV7-8 with TRBJ1-5; no reliable D call. The CDR3 is 13 amino acids. V was pared by 1 base and J by 7 bases, with 8 bases between. Germline V gene sequence: CDR1 SGHVS, CDR2 FQNEAQ. This CDR3 is CASSLDHGQPQHF. In DNA, the CDR3 is TGTGCCAGCAGCTTAGATCATGGGCAGCCCCAGCATTTT.

The chain carries TRBV24-1 and TRBJ2-2, with 9 bases aligning to TRBD2. The V gene end was trimmed by 0 bases and the J gene end by 7 bases; junction bases not matched to a gene: 5. CDR1 is KGHDR, CDR2 SFDVKD, per germline. CDR3 size: 16 residues. As DNA, the CDR3 is TGTGCCACCAGTGATTTGGGACTAGCGAGGGGCGGGGAGCTGTTTTTT. Translation: CATSDLGLARGGELFF.